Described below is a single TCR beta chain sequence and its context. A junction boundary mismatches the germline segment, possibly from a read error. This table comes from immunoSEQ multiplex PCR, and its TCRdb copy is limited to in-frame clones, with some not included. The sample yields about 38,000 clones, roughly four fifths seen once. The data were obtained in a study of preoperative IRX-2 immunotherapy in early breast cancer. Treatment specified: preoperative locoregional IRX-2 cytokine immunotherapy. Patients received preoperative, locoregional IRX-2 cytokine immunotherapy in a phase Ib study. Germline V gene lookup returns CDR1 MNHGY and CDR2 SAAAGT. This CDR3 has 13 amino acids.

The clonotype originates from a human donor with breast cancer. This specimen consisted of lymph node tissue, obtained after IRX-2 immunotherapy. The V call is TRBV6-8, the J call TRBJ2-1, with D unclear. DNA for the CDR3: TGTGCCATCAGTTGGCCCGCCCTAGGAGAGCAGTTCTTC. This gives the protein CAISWPALGEQFF.